This T cell receptor beta chain originates from a study of shared T cell receptors in the human thymus. The CDR3 has 12 amino acids. Trimming left V 0 bases short and J 4 bases short, with 3 bases between. Germline CDR1 reads LNHNV; CDR2 reads YYDKDF (reference sequence). This clone was picked up one time. Clones were read by immunoSEQ multiplex PCR, and TCRdb kept only the in-frame ones, dropping some. The table includes about 660,000 clones, roughly 90% detected once. The data also belong to a second study, concerning human thymus T cells. That source reports: It was healthy Finnish infants having corrective surgery for congenital heart defects who were the donors. Thymus pieces cut out during corrective heart surgery were the tissue that was used. Thymic and blood repertoires appeared to show biased V and J gene usage. Related work showed strongly overlapping thymic repertoires across unrelated individuals.

Sequenced: thymocytes. The rearrangement joins TRBV15 to TRBJ1-2; D unresolved. This clonotype was obtained from a boy less than two years old with a congenital heart defect. The CDR3 DNA reads TGTGCCACCAGCAGAGACTTCTATGGCTACACCTTC. This translates into CATSRDFYGYTF.